The 2 T cell receptor beta chains below come from one sample, sequenced in a study of patients and donors after allogeneic stem cell transplantation. TCRdb re-called the RT-PCR reads through MiXCR, storing one row per CDR3 protein. The sample lists 150,000 to 200,000 distinct CDR3 sequences; about a quarter were seen once. Sequences were obtained from blood, either unsorted or a sorted T cell fraction (not recorded which). The receptors here all came from a human donor who was either an allogeneic HSCT recipient or a stem cell or donor lymphocyte infusion donor (not recorded which). It is not recorded whose cells these are; they may come from a transplant donor.

The V gene is TRBV29-1, the J gene TRBJ2-1, with TRBD2 matching 7 bases. The CDR3 loop spans 12 amino acids. Germline values: CDR1 SQVTM, CDR2 ANQGSEA. J lost 8 bases, V lost 4 bases, and 5 bases had no gene match. Here the CDR3 reads CSVGRTRDEQFF. The CDR3 nucleotides read TGCAGCGTTGGCCGGACTAGAGATGAGCAGTTCTTC.

The chain employs TRBV7-2 and TRBJ1-2, with D perhaps TRBD1 (6 bases). The CDR3 loop spans 14 amino acids. Germline CDR1 and CDR2: SGHTA and FQGNSA. Trimming pared 2 bases from V and 7 bases from J, leaving 14 bases between. For the CDR3, the DNA is TGTGCCAGCAGCTTAAGCGCAGGGGAAAGTGGCTACACCTTC. Amino acids: CASSLSAGESGYTF.